This T cell receptor beta chain was retrieved from a study of T cell responses to AZD1222 COVID-19 vaccine (dated by TCRdb to the early 2020s). About the study as a whole: AZD1222 recipients given second doses at about 4 weeks or at about 12 weeks were pooled, since spike-specific TCR depth and breadth were not found to differ between the two schedules. Trial participants were enrolled by age into subgroups of 18-55, 56-69 and 70-plus years, and around 140, 26 and 57 TCR-sequenced participants, respectively, were included in these subgroups. A total of about 230 trial participants underwent TCR sequencing, of whom around 200 received two doses of AZD1222 and 26 received two doses of the MenACWY control vaccine.

This sample's time point label indicates: baseline before first vaccination. Samples from vaccinated people were obtained from the UK trials COV001 and COV002, which included a single-blind randomized controlled phase 2/3 trial of AZD1222 (ChAdOx1 nCoV-19) in healthy adults. Trial participant PBMC samples were collected at day 0 and day 28 after the second dose for TCRbeta chain sequencing. As regards this clone: Its antigen target is currently unknown. Base qualities are not provided; no much larger clone lies one nucleotide away.

The CDR3 sequence holds 13 residues, the cysteine and phenylalanine included. Only the CDR3 DNA is retained, 39 bases long and in frame from the first base. CDR1 and CDR2 (LGHDT, YNNKEL) derive from the germline V gene (reference sequence). Trimming takes 1 base from V and 5 bases from J, and the germline ends sit 8 bases apart. The CDR3 regions of human TCRbeta chains were subjected to immunosequencing. Concerning the study's data processing: TCRs in the repertoires were matched against a reference library of SARS-CoV-2-specific TCRs that had been generated with the MIRA antigen-specificity platform. Breadth was defined as the fraction of unique TCRs that were SARS-CoV-2-associated, and depth was defined as the fraction of total T cells that were SARS-CoV-2-associated. Using the MIRA data, each spike-specific TCR was assigned both to the spike region to which the TCR was reactive and to a CD4 or CD8 class. Log10-transformed breadth and depth values were compared by one-way ANOVA with Sidak's multiple comparisons tests. Drawn from immuneACCESS, this table holds only the in-frame rearrangements with V and J called that TCRdb kept. Clones are partly lost; checked studies trace under half to an unresolved V gene and leave the rest unexplained. That table supplies the V and J calls and clone size; D and trimming were determined from the DNA. The sample profile shows tens of thousands of clones; 75% to 85% of them were found once. The ten largest clonotypes hold 20% of the sample.

The research as a whole found: The vaccine-associated CD4 TCRs covered the entire spike protein, and the dominant responses fell in regions 160-218 and 743-854. Epitopes outside the regions mutated in the B.1.351 and B.1.1.7 variants were reportedly recognized by nearly half of the unique spike-specific TCRs. Because no samples from the day 14 peak response were available, repertoires could be characterized only after the peak T cell response. Participants were mostly white British, with more females than males. The authors suggested clonal diversity may have been underestimated. In the small 56-69-year group, the increase in depth fell short of significance, most likely because of low power. Conclusions about previously exposed vaccinees are limited, since just 5 to 7 AZD1222 recipients were seropositive for SARS-CoV-2 at baseline. After two AZD1222 doses, spike-specific TCR breadth and depth were significantly higher than at day 0 and than in MenACWY recipients.

This clonotype was obtained from an adult in good health. This receptor chain uses TRBV3-1 (or the pseudogene TRBV3-2) and TRBJ1-2; no D gene is confidently identified. This material consisted of peripheral blood, taken on day 0 of AZD1222 vaccination. The bases are TGTGCCAGCAGCCAAGCGAGGATTTATGGCTACACCTTC. This encodes CASSQARIYGYTF.